The rows below give T cell receptor beta chains drawn from one sample of a study of blood T cell repertoires in COVID-19. Libraries were prepared by immunoSEQ multiplex PCR; TCRdb keeps only in-frame clonotypes and omits some of them. This sample has under 130,000 clones, with less than 90% found just once. Specimen: peripheral blood. These receptors were obtained from a man aged 50 to 60 with acute or convalescent COVID-19. Both conserved end residues are part of each CDR3. A D gene is named only where the DNA matches it firmly. Not every row has a clone size; where given, it reads once, few, many or a size class.

clone_size | d_call | j_call | v_call | cdr3_nt | cdr3_aa
. | . | TRBJ2-2 | TRBV5-1 | TGCGCCAGCAGTCGACAAACCGACACCGGGGAGCTGTTTTTT | CASSRQTDTGELFF
once | TRBD2 | TRBJ2-1 | TRBV18 | TGTGCCAGCTCACCACCGGGACTAGCGGGAGTTAGGGGGGAGCAGTTCTTC | CASSPPGLAGVRGEQFF
. | . | TRBJ1-1 | TRBV10-1 | TGCGCCAGCAGTGAGCGGGGAAGGACTGAAGCTTTCTTT | CASSERGRTEAFF
. | . | TRBJ2-5 | TRBV5-4 | TGTGCCAGCAGCTTGGGGAGGACAGACCAAGAGACCCAGTACTTC | CASSLGRTDQETQYF
. | . | TRBJ2-5 | TRBV5-1 | TGCGCCAGCAGCTTGCTTCGACAGGCCGGTGAGACCCAGTACTTC | CASSLLRQAGETQYF
. | . | TRBJ2-2 | TRBV5-6 | TGTGCCAGCAGCTTGGTGGAGGGAGCACCGTCCGGGGAGCTGTTTTTT | CASSLVEGAPSGELFF
. | . | TRBJ1-2 | TRBV6-5 | TGTGCCAGCAGTTACTCGGGGACACTCGTCGGCTACACCTTC | CASSYSGTLVGYTF
. | . | TRBJ2-7 | TRBV10-2 | TGCGCCAGCAGTGAGTCTGCCGGCTCCTACGAGCAGTACTTC | CASSESAGSYEQYF
. | . | TRBJ1-1 | TRBV18 | TGTGCCAGCTCACCATTGGGCAGCATGAACACTGAAGCTTTCTTT | CASSPLGSMNTEAFF
. | . | TRBJ2-7 | TRBV19 | TGTGCCAGTAGTATACAGGGATCCTACGAGCAGTACTTC | CASSIQGSYEQYF
. | . | TRBJ1-4 | TRBV6-6 | TGTGCCAGCAGTTACTCCCCGTCGGCAACTAATGAAAAACTGTTTTTT | CASSYSPSATNEKLFF